The source of this TCR beta chain is a study of T cell responses to AZD1222 COVID-19 vaccine. With regard to this clone: Its target is not known.

This CDR3 has 15 residues. Per germline, CDR1 SEHNR and CDR2 FQNEAQ (reference sequence). After removal of 1 base from V and 5 bases from J, the junction contained 1 base not matched to a gene. TCRdb's copy holds only in-frame clones and misses some; the assay was immunoSEQ multiplex PCR. The sample contains roughly 190,000 clones, around 90% of which appear only once. Study-wide findings and caveats: White British ancestry dominated among donors, who included more females, and clonal diversity was possibly underestimated. Vaccine-associated CD4 TCRs spanned spike, dominant at 160-218 and 743-854. The breadth and depth of Spike-specific TCRs increased once two AZD1222 doses had been given.

The chain uses TRBV7-9 and TRBJ2-1, with 11 bases that match TRBD2. The source was peripheral blood, collected 28 days after the second dose of the MenACWY control vaccine. This TCR derives from an adult who received the MenACWY meningococcal vaccine as a control. Here the CDR3 DNA reads TGTGCCAGCAGCTTAGTGGGACTAGCGGACAATGAGCAGTTCTTC. This sequence encodes CASSLVGLADNEQFF.